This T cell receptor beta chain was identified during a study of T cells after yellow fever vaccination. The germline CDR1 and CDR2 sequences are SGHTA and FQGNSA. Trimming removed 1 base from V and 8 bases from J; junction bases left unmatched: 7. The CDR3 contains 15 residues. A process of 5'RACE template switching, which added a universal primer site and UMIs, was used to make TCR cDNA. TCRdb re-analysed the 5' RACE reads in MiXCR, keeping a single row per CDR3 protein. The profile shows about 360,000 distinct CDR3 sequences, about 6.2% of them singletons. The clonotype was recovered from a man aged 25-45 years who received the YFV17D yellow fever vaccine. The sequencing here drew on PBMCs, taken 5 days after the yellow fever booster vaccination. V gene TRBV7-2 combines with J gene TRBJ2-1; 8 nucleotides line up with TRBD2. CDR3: CASSLGTGGPYEQFF. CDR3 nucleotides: TGTGCCAGCAGCTTAGGTACGGGAGGGCCATATGAGCAGTTCTTC.